This T cell receptor (beta chain) is from a study of T cell responses to AZD1222 COVID-19 vaccine. General observations from the study: Vaccination with two AZD1222 doses was followed by a rise in Spike-specific TCR breadth and depth.

From germline, CDR1 is SGHDN and CDR2 FVKESK. This CDR3 contains 17 residues. Losses at the gene ends were 4 bases for V and 0 bases for J; bases not matched to a gene: 9. Here immunoSEQ multiplex PCR was the method, and the copy in TCRdb shows in-frame clones only, minus some. The table includes under 200,000 clones, 92% detected once. Turning to this clone: Its cognate antigen is unknown.

This TCR was sampled from an adult in good health. The chain uses TRBV14 and TRBJ1-3; 7 nucleotides match TRBD1. The sequencing here drew on peripheral blood, taken on day 0 of MenACWY control vaccination. CDR3 DNA sequence: TGTGCCAGCAGCCCCTGGGACAGCCCTTTCTCTGGAAACACCATATATTTT. Protein sequence: CASSPWDSPFSGNTIYF.